This T cell receptor (beta chain) was captured by sequencing in a study of radiotherapy plus CTLA-4 blockade in lung cancer. Details on this clone: What it binds is unknown.

General study findings and limits: TCR clones originating in tumors grew in number in blood after radiotherapy plus ipilimumab.

Profiling relied on immunoSEQ multiplex PCR, and the TCRdb table lists in-frame clones only, not all of them. The data show 70,000 to 95,000 clones, about four fifths seen once. This CDR3 has 14 amino acids. Unmatched junction bases numbered 1, after V lost 0 bases and J lost 4 bases. Germline CDR1 LNHNV, CDR2 YYDKDF (reference sequence). Sequencing used peripheral blood, obtained from a patient treated with radiotherapy plus ipilimumab. The chain recombines TRBV15 with TRBJ2-7; 9 nucleotides align to TRBD1. This sequence was found in a human donor with non-small cell lung cancer that progressed on radiotherapy plus ipilimumab. This CDR3 reads CATSREGTGYEQYF. The CDR3 DNA follows: TGTGCCACCAGCAGAGAAGGGACAGGGTACGAGCAGTACTTC. Looking up the rest from reference TRBV15 and TRBJ2-7 gives the full variable domain: DAMVIQNPRYQVTQFGKPVTLSCSQTLNHNVMYWYQQKSSQAPKLLFHYYDKDFNNEADTPDNFQSRRPNTSFCFLDIRSPGLGDTAMYLCATSREGTGYEQYFGPGTRLTVT.